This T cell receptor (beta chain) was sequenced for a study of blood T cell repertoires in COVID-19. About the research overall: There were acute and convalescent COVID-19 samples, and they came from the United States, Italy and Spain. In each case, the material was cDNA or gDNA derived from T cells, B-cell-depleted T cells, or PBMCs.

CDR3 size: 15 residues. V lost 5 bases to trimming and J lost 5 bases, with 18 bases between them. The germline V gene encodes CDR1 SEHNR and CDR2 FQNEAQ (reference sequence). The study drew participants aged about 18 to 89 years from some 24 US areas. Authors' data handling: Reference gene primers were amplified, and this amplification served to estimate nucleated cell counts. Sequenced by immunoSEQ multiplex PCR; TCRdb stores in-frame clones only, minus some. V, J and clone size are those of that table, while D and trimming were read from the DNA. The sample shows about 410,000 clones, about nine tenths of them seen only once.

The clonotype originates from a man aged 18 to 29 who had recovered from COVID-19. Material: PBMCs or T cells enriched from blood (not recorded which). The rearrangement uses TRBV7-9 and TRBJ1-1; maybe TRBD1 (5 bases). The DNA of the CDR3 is TGTGCCAGCAGCCCGGTACAGGCGTTGAGGACTGAAGCTTTCTTT. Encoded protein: CASSPVQALRTEAFF. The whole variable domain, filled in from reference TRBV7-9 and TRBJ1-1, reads DTGVSQNPRHKITKRGQNVTFRCDPISEHNRLYWYRQTLGQGPEFLTYFQNEAQLEKSRLLSDRFSAERPKGSFSTLEIQRTEQGDSAMYLCASSPVQALRTEAFFGQGTRLTVV.